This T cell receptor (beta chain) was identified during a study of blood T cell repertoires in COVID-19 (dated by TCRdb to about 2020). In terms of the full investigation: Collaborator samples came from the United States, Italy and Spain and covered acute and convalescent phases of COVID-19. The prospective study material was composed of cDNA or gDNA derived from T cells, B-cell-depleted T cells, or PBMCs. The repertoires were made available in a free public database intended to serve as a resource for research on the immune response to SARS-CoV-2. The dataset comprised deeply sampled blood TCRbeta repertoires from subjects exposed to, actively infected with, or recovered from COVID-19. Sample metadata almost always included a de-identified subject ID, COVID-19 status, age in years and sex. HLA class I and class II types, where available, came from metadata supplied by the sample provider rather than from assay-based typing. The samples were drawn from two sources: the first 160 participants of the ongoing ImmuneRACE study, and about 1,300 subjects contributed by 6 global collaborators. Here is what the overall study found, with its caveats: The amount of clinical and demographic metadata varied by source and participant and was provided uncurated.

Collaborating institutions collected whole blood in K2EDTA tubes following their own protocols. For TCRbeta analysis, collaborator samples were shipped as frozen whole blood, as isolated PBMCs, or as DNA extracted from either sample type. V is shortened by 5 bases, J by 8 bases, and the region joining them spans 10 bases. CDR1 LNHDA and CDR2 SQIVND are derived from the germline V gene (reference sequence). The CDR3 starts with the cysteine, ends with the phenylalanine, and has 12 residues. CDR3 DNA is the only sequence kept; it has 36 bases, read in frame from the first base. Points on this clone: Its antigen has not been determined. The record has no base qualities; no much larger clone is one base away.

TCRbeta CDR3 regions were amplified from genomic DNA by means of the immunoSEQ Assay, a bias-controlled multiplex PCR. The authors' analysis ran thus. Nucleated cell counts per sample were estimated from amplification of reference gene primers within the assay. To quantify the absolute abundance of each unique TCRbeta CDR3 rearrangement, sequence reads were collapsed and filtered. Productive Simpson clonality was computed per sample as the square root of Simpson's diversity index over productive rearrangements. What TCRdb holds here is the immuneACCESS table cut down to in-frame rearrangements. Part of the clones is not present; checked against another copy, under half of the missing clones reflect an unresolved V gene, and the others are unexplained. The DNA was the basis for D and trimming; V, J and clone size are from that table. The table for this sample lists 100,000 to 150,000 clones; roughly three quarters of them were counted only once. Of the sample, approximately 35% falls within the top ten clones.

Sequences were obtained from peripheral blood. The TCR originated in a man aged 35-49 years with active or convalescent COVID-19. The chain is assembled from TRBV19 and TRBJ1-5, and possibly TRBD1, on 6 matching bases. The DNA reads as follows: TGTGCCAGTAGTTGGGGGCCGGAGCCCCAGCATTTT. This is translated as CASSWGPEPQHF.